The 5 T cell receptor beta chains listed next were all sequenced from one sample in a study of cytomegalovirus exposure and HLA in healthy donors. Sequencing was performed with immunoSEQ multiplex PCR; in TCRdb, only in-frame clones are kept and a portion is missing. Counted here are more than 140,000 clones, roughly 91% occurring once; the ten biggest clones make up 3% to 3.5%. Material: PBMCs. The receptors were sampled from a woman younger than 35 in good health and CMV-seropositive.

V is TRBV19 and J is TRBJ1-1; 7 nucleotides line up with TRBD1. J gave up 4 bases and V 10 bases, and 9 bases lay outside the gene matches. Germline CDR1 and CDR2: LNHDA and SQIVND (reference sequence). This CDR3 comprises 13 residues. CDR3 sequence (DNA): TGTGCCATTAGGACAGGACCGGGCACTGAAGCTTTCTTT. Translating it yields CAIRTGPGTEAFF.

This chain joins TRBV4-1 and TRBJ2-7, with D possibly matching TRBD2 (5 bases). The germline V gene encodes CDR1 MGHRA and CDR2 YSYEKL. The CDR3 is 16 residues long. The V end was cut by 0 bases, the J end by 0 bases, with 12 bases between. The CDR3 spells CASSQDRTSTSYEQYF. The CDR3 coding sequence is TGCGCCAGCAGCCAAGATCGGACTTCCACCTCCTACGAGCAGTACTTC.

The V gene is TRBV28, the J gene TRBJ1-2; TRBD1 matches at 7 bases. Unmatched junction bases numbered 5, after V lost 5 bases and J lost 8 bases. The CDR3 spans 12 residues. The germline CDR1 and CDR2 sequences are MDHEN and SYDVKM. In nucleotides, the CDR3 is TGTGCCAGCAGTCTCACAGGGGAAGGCTACACCTTC. Translating it yields CASSLTGEGYTF.

The CDR3 DNA reads as TGTGCCAGCAGCACAGGGGGCTACCTACAAGAGCAGTACTTC. It specifies CASSTGGYLQEQYF. This sequence joins TRBV6-5 and TRBJ2-7, with 9 nucleotides matching TRBD1. V lost 6 bases and J lost 7; bases outside the gene matches: 10. CDR1 MNHEY and CDR2 SVGAGI come from the germline V gene. The CDR3 totals 14 residues.

The chain links TRBV5-1 to TRBJ2-2; D remains ambiguous. V was clipped by 1 base and J by 0 bases, with 7 bases between them. Germline V gives CDR1 SGHRS, CDR2 YFSETQ. There are 15 residues in the CDR3. This CDR3 is CASSLSLANTGELFF. For the CDR3, the DNA is TGCGCCAGCAGCTTGTCGCTAGCGAACACCGGGGAGCTGTTTTTT.